Only a few counts were recorded for the clone carrying this T cell receptor beta chain. The antigen is undetermined. Single TCR cDNA molecules each had their own unique molecular identifier. From the 5' RACE reads, TCRdb called clonotypes with MiXCR, one entry per CDR3 protein. Seen here are 65,000 to 85,000 distinct CDR3 sequences, about 20% observed once, and the top ten hold about 6.8%. The data originate from a study of spatial heterogeneity in lung cancer. General study points: Blood carried ubiquitous expanded tumor TCRs more at resection than follow-up.

Indicated time point: sample taken at primary tumor resection. Whole RNA, isolated from tumor, nontumor lung or frozen PBMC, was sequenced without prior sorting. The cohort: approximately 74 early-stage, untreated non-small cell lung cancer patients. This CDR3 is 13 amino acids long. Germline V gene lookup returns CDR1 SGHNT and CDR2 YENEEA. Trimming took 5 bases from V and 5 from J, leaving 12 bases between them. The rearrangement links TRBV11-3 to TRBJ2-5; perhaps TRBD1 as D (5 bases). Sequences were derived from PBMCs, sampled at surgery. The origin of this receptor is a male donor with early-stage non-small cell lung cancer. CDR3 amino acids: CASSQNRLETQYF. For the CDR3, the DNA is TGTGCCAGCAGCCAAAACAGGTTGGAGACCCAGTACTTC.